These 28 T cell receptor beta chains came from one sample sequenced in a study of identical twins (dated by TCRdb to the mid-2010s). Libraries were built with 5' RACE. Reads for this sample came from an Illumina HiSeq 2000. TCRdb applied fastp at Q25 and MiXCR to the public reads, then kept only in-frame beta chains. Each CDR3 protein appears once, grouped with its most common genes and DNA. The sample table shows 690,000 or so distinct CDR3 sequences, and around 6% are seen once. The ten largest account for about 1.8% of the sample. Sequenced: naive T cells sorted from blood. According to the study, the label for this sample's cell subset or site signals: cells isolated with a human naive T-cell isolation kit. These receptor sequences come from a man between 18 and 29 years old in good health.

There are many counts of this clonotype. The chain combines TRBV20-1 with TRBJ2-1; tentative D call: TRBD1 (5 bases). This CDR3 is 15 amino acids long. The V gene's germline CDR1 is DFQATT and CDR2 SNEGSKA (reference sequence). The V and J ends lost 3 bases and 3 bases respectively, with 15 bases between them. This chain's CDR3 is CSASLLGRYYNEQFF. CDR3 DNA sequence: TGCAGTGCTAGTCTTTTGGGGCGATACTACAATGAGCAGTTCTTC.

CDR3 sequence: CASSFSGPGTQYF. DNA for the CDR3: TGTGCCAGCAGTTTTAGCGGACCGGGTACGCAGTATTTT. The chain carries TRBV12-3 or TRBV12-4 and TRBJ2-3; weak D call: TRBD2 (6 bases). The ends were cut back, 3 bases at V and 8 bases at J, with 12 bases in the middle. The CDR3 is 13 residues long.

This clonotype has just a few counts. The chain combines TRBV12-3 or TRBV12-4 with TRBJ1-3; the match to TRBD1 covers 7 bases. The CDR3 length is 13 residues. V was clipped by 5 bases and J by 8 bases; unmatched bases: 6. The CDR3: CASSQGQPDTIYF. The CDR3 region has the DNA TGTGCCAGCAGTCAGGGACAGCCAGACACCATATATTTT.

This clonotype was counted many times. The chain has TRBV28 and TRBJ2-3; 7 bases line up with TRBD2. Germline lookup yields CDR1 MDHEN and CDR2 SYDVKM. This CDR3 is 16 amino acids long. V was clipped by 0 bases and J by 0 bases; unmatched bases: 3. CDR3 coding DNA: TGTGCCAGCAGTTTATGGACTAGCCGAAGCACAGATACGCAGTATTTT. Its translation is CASSLWTSRSTDTQYF.

This clonotype was seen at least ten times. The CDR3 is CASRPSSYNEQFF. CDR3 DNA sequence: TGTGCCAGCAGACCCAGCTCCTACAATGAGCAGTTCTTC. V is TRBV7-2 and J is TRBJ2-1, with unresolved D. There are 13 residues in the CDR3. Germline V gives CDR1 SGHTA, CDR2 FQGNSA. Trimming removed 6 bases at V and 0 bases at J, with 6 bases between.

The J gene is TRBJ2-7, the V gene TRBV7-9; D unclear. With 5 bases removed from V and 4 bases from J, the gap between germline ends came to 18 bases. From germline, CDR1 is SEHNR and CDR2 FQNEAQ (reference sequence). The CDR3 loop spans 15 amino acids. CDR3 sequence (DNA): TGTGCCAGCAGCGCTACAGAGAGGTGGGATTACGAGCAGTACTTC. It yields the protein CASSATERWDYEQYF.

The table lists this clonotype with many counts. V is TRBV6-2 or TRBV6-3 and J is TRBJ1-5; D gene ambiguous. This CDR3 is 14 amino acids long. The ends were cut back, 8 bases at V and 1 base at J, with 12 bases in the middle. Germline values: CDR1 MNHEY, CDR2 SVGEGT. The CDR3 nucleotides are TGTGCCAGCGGGCGAGTTGGGAGCAATCAGCCCCAGCATTTT. It yields the protein CASGRVGSNQPQHF.

This clonotype was counted at least ten times. This sequence joins TRBV5-1 and TRBJ2-5; no clear D. Germline V gives CDR1 SGHRS, CDR2 YFSETQ. The length of the CDR3 is 15 residues. V lost 0 bases and J lost 2, with 11 bases in between. The CDR3 spells CASSLATANQETQYF. CDR3 coding DNA: TGCGCCAGCAGCTTGGCCACGGCGAATCAAGAGACCCAGTACTTC.

In its sample, this clonotype was seen a few times. The gene calls are TRBV24-1 and TRBJ2-1, with 9 bases lining up with TRBD2. Germline CDR1 KGHDR, CDR2 SFDVKD. This CDR3 contains 13 residues. The V and J ends lost 9 bases and 6 bases, in that order; junction bases with no gene match: 5. The CDR3 region has the DNA TGTGCCACCGGGACTAGCAGATCCAATGAGCAGTTCTTC. Translated: CATGTSRSNEQFF.

The chain uses TRBV20-1 and TRBJ1-1; possible D gene TRBD1, 5 bases. The CDR3 contains 14 residues. The germline CDR1 and CDR2 sequences are DFQATT and SNEGSKA (reference sequence). Here the CDR3 reads CSEDVGGMNTEAFF. As DNA, the CDR3 is TGCAGCGAAGACGTCGGGGGAATGAACACTGAAGCTTTCTTT.

The J gene is TRBJ1-1, the V gene TRBV5-1, with TRBD1 matching over 7 bases. V was pared by 1 base and J by 1 base, with 13 bases of the junction left unmatched. Germline V gene lookup returns CDR1 SGHRS and CDR2 YFSETQ. The length of the CDR3 is 18 residues. DNA of the CDR3: TGCGCCAGCAGCTTGTTAGTTATGTCAGGGGGGACGAACACTGAAGCTTTCTTT. Translated, it gives CASSLLVMSGGTNTEAFF. The entire variable domain, with the rest obtained from reference TRBV5-1 and TRBJ1-1, is as follows: KAGVTQTPRYLIKTRGQQVTLSCSPISGHRSVSWYQQTPGQGLQFLFEYFSETQRNKGNFPGRFSGRQFSNSRSEMNVSTLELGDSALYLCASSLLVMSGGTNTEAFFGQGTRLTVV.

This clonotype has only a few counts. The chain is built from TRBV2 and TRBJ2-1; 14 nucleotides match TRBD2. The V segment lost 7 bases and the J segment 5 bases; nucleotides outside the gene matches: 10. This CDR3 is 17 amino acids long. Germline assignment: CDR1 SNHLY and CDR2 FYNNEI. The CDR3 protein is CASTKGLAGDVDNEQFF. The CDR3 nucleotides are TGTGCCAGCACCAAGGGACTAGCGGGAGATGTGGACAATGAGCAGTTCTTC. Looking up the rest from reference TRBV2 and TRBJ2-1 gives the full variable domain: EPEVTQTPSHQVTQMGQEVILRCVPISNHLYFYWYRQILGQKVEFLVSFYNNEISEKSEIFDDQFSVERPDGSNFTLKIRSTKLEDSAMYFCASTKGLAGDVDNEQFFGPGTRLTVL.

There are a few counts of this clonotype. The rearrangement links TRBV18 to TRBJ2-7; D perhaps matches TRBD1 (6 bases). Germline V CDR1 and CDR2: KGHSH, LQKENI. The length of the CDR3 is 16 residues. Trimming took 3 bases from V and 5 from J, leaving 20 bases between them. As DNA, the CDR3 is TGTGCCAGCTCACCCGAATCTATACAGGGTCCCAACGAGCAGTACGTC. Translating gives CASSPESIQGPNEQYV.

This clonotype appeared a few times. J is TRBJ2-5 and V is TRBV11-2, with D possibly being TRBD2 (6 bases). The CDR3 runs 14 residues. The germline CDR1 and CDR2 sequences are SGHAT and FQNNGV. Trimming took 3 bases from V and 5 from J, leaving 13 bases between them. This chain's CDR3 is CASSFGGDSETQYF. The CDR3, as DNA: TGTGCCAGCAGCTTCGGCGGGGACTCCGAGACCCAGTACTTC.

This clonotype was seen repeatedly, ten times or more. For the CDR3, the DNA is TGCAGTGCTCATAACGACCTTAGCACAGATACGCAGTATTTT. Translated: CSAHNDLSTDTQYF. The chain has TRBV20-1 and TRBJ2-3; unclear D gene. This CDR3 is 14 amino acids long. The germline gives CDR1 DFQATT, CDR2 SNEGSKA (reference sequence). Trimming took off 5 bases at V and 0 bases at J, with 12 bases between the two ends.

As regards this clonotype: Germline is not matched at one junction end, which may reflect a read error. V gene TRBV12-3 or TRBV12-4 combines with J gene TRBJ2-2, with D perhaps TRBD1 or TRBD2 (6 bases each). CDR3 length equals 15 residues. CDR3 loop: CAGGDTLLSTGELLF. The CDR3 nucleotides read TGTGCCGGCGGGGACACCCTTCTAAGCACCGGGGAGCTGCTTTTT.

This clonotype has at least ten counts. The chain has TRBV5-1 and TRBJ2-7; D tentatively fits TRBD1 or TRBD2 (5 bases each). This CDR3 region has 14 residues. Germline CDR1 reads SGHRS; CDR2 reads YFSETQ. Trimming removed 4 bases at V and 3 bases at J, with 14 bases between. CDR3 in DNA: TGCGCCAGCAGCCTCCTATCGGGACGCTACGAGCAGTACTTC. Translated, it gives CASSLLSGRYEQYF. Supplemented by reference TRBV5-1 and TRBJ2-7, the full variable domain reads KAGVTQTPRYLIKTRGQQVTLSCSPISGHRSVSWYQQTPGQGLQFLFEYFSETQRNKGNFPGRFSGRQFSNSRSEMNVSTLELGDSALYLCASSLLSGRYEQYFGPGTRLTVT.

This clonotype was found many times. The chain links TRBV5-1 to TRBJ2-7; D is ambiguous. Germline V gene sequence: CDR1 SGHRS, CDR2 YFSETQ. The CDR3 totals 13 residues. V lost 3 bases to trimming and J lost 4 bases, with 11 bases between them. The CDR3 sequence: CASSSWASYEQYF. The CDR3 DNA sequence: TGCGCCAGCAGCTCCTGGGCGTCGTACGAGCAGTACTTC. Looking up the rest from reference TRBV5-1 and TRBJ2-7 gives the full variable domain: KAGVTQTPRYLIKTRGQQVTLSCSPISGHRSVSWYQQTPGQGLQFLFEYFSETQRNKGNFPGRFSGRQFSNSRSEMNVSTLELGDSALYLCASSSWASYEQYFGPGTRLTVT.

This clonotype was seen repeatedly, ten times or more. This chain joins TRBV5-1 and TRBJ2-1; 10 bases line up with TRBD1. The CDR3 totals 14 residues. Germline lookup yields CDR1 SGHRS and CDR2 YFSETQ. V dropped 3 bases and J dropped 8; count of bases not matched to a gene: 5. The CDR3 protein is CASSSGTGEYEQFF. DNA for the CDR3: TGCGCCAGCAGCTCAGGGACAGGGGAATATGAGCAGTTCTTC.

In this sample, this clonotype turned up many times. The genes are TRBV5-1 and TRBJ2-2; D ambiguous. This CDR3 is 15 amino acids long. V was clipped by 3 bases and J by 0 bases, with 9 bases between them. Germline CDR1 is SGHRS and CDR2 is YFSETQ. Here the CDR3 reads CASSSQVTNTGELFF. The DNA for the CDR3 is TGCGCCAGCAGCTCACAAGTCACGAACACCGGGGAGCTGTTTTTT.

This clonotype showed up many times. The V gene is TRBV14, the J gene TRBJ2-7, with D tentatively TRBD1 (5 bases). This CDR3 is built from 15 residues. In germline, CDR1 is SGHDN, CDR2 FVKESK. The V end lost 5 bases, the J end lost 7 bases, and 21 bases lay between the germline ends. CDR3: CASSDHVPGLKEQYV. The CDR3 nucleotides read TGTGCCAGCAGCGATCATGTCCCAGGGTTGAAGGAGCAGTACGTC.

V usage is TRBV7-6 and J usage is TRBJ2-2; D is possibly TRBD1 (5 bases). Deletions cut 5 bases from V and 2 bases from J, with 15 bases between. CDR1 and CDR2 (germline): SGHVS, FNYEAQ. This CDR3 contains 16 residues. The CDR3 DNA reads as TGTGCCAGCAGCCAGATGGTAGGGGTAAACACCGGGGAGCTGTTTTTT. It encodes CASSQMVGVNTGELFF.

This clonotype was seen at least ten times. The chain combines TRBV7-2 with TRBJ1-3; 10 bases are a match to TRBD1. V trimming: 4 bases; J trimming: 0 bases; junction bases outside the gene matches: 0. This CDR3 spans 15 amino acids. Germline CDR1 and CDR2: SGHTA and FQGNSA. The CDR3 nucleotides are TGTGCCAGCAGCTGGACAGGGGGCTCTGGAAACACCATATATTTT. This encodes CASSWTGGSGNTIYF.

This clonotype was seen ten or more times. This sequence joins TRBV28 and TRBJ2-7, with 9 bases that match TRBD2. Trimming removed 5 bases from V and 1 base from J; junction bases left unmatched: 9. CDR1 and CDR2 from the germline V gene are MDHEN and SYDVKM. This CDR3 region has 16 residues. The CDR3 reads CASSLLTSGSSYEQYF. The CDR3 DNA follows: TGTGCCAGCAGTCTATTGACTAGCGGTTCTTCCTACGAGCAGTACTTC. Full variable domain (missing parts from reference TRBV28 and TRBJ2-7): DVKVTQSSRYLVKRTGEKVFLECVQDMDHENMFWYRQDPGLGLRLIYFSYDVKMKEKGDIPEGYSVSREKKERFSLILESASTNQTSMYLCASSLLTSGSSYEQYFGPGTRLTVT.

This clonotype occurred a few times. CDR3 in DNA: TGTGCCAGCAGCTTCGCTAGCGGGAGTGGGGTTGAGCAGTTCTTC. Protein sequence: CASSFASGSGVEQFF. This chain links TRBV7-2 with TRBJ2-1; the match to TRBD2 covers 10 bases. Germline V lookup: CDR1 SGHTA, CDR2 FQGNSA. V shed 3 bases, J shed 9 bases, and the junction held 8 bases outside the gene matches. This CDR3 spans 15 amino acids.

As concerns this clonotype: A much larger clone differs by one base, so this may be a read error. The chain joins TRBV12-3 or TRBV12-4 to TRBJ1-5, with 10 nucleotides matching TRBD1. With 7 bases clipped from V and 6 bases from J, the junction kept 3 bases outside the gene matches. The CDR3 is 13 residues long. CDR3 in amino acids: CASKRDRGQPQHF. Written as DNA, the CDR3 is TGTGCCAGCAAACGGGACAGGGGTCAGCCCCAGCATTTT.

This clonotype was counted only a few times. CDR3 bases: TGCGCCAGCAGCTCCCCCAGGGGGAGTCCTAGCACAGATACGCAGTATTTT. Its protein is CASSSPRGSPSTDTQYF. The chain combines TRBV5-1 with TRBJ2-3, with TRBD1 matching 7 bases. Germline V lookup: CDR1 SGHRS, CDR2 YFSETQ. The CDR3 is 17 residues long. V lost 3 bases and J lost 0; bases outside the gene matches: 10.

This clonotype appeared a few times. The chain recombines TRBV6-5 with TRBJ2-2; 13 nucleotides agree with TRBD2. V dropped 2 bases and J dropped 9; count of bases not matched to a gene: 6. There are 16 residues in the CDR3. CDR1 is MNHEY and CDR2 is SVGAGI in the germline V gene. The CDR3 protein is CASSYRTSGRERELFF. The CDR3 nucleotides are TGTGCCAGCAGTTACCGGACTAGCGGGAGAGAGAGGGAGCTGTTTTTT.